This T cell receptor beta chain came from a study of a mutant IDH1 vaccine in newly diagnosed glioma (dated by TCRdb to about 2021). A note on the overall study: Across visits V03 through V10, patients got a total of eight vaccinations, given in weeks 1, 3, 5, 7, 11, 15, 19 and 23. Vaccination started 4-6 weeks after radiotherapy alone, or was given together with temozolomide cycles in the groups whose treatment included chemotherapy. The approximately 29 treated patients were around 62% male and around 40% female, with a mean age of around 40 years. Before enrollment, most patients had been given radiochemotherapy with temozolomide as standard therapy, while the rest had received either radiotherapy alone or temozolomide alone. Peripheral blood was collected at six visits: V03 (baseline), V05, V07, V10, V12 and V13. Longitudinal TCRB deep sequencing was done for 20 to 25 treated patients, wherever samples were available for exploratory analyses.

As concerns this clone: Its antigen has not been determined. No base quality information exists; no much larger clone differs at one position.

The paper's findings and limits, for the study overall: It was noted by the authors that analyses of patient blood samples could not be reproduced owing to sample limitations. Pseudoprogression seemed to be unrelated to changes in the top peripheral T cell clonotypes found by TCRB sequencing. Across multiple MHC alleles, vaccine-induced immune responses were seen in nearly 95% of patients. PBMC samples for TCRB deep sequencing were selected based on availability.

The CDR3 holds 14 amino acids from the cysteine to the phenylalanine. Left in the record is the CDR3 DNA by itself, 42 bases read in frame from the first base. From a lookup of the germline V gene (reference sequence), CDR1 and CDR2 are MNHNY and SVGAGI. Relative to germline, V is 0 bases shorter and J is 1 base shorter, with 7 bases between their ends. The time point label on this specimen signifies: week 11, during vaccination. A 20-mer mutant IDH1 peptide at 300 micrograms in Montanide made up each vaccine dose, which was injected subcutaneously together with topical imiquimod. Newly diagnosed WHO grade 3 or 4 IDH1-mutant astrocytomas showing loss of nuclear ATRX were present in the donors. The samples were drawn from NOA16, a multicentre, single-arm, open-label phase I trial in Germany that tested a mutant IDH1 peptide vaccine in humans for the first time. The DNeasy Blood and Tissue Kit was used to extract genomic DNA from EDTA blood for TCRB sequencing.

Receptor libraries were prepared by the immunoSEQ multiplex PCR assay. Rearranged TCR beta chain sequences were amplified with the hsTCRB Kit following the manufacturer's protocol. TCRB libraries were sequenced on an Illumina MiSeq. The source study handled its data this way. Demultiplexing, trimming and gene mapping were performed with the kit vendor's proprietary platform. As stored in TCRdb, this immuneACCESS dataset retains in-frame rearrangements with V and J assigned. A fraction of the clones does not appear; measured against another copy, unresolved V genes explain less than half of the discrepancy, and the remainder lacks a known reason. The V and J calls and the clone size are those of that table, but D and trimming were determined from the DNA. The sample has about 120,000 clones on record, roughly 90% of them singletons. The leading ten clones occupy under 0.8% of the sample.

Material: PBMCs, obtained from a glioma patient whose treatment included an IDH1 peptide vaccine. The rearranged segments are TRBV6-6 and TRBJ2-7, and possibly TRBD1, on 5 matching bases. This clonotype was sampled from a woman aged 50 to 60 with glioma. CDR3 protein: CASSYSRQSYEQYF. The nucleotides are TGTGCCAGCAGTTACTCGAGACAGTCCTACGAGCAGTACTTC.